This entry concerns a single T cell receptor beta chain. Its antigen is still unknown. In germline, CDR1 is MNHNS, CDR2 SASEGT. The CDR3 loop spans 15 amino acids. The V segment lost 4 bases and the J segment 4 bases; nucleotides outside the gene matches: 4. This specimen comes from a study of OX40 agonist ivuxolimab in advanced cancers. For the study at large: People who had prior anti-PD-1, anti-PD-L1 or anti-CTLA-4 therapy could take part, and approximately 43% had some. Broader study findings: On average, CD8+ T cells showed a greater number of expanded clones than CD4+.

Patients had blood sampled at baseline and again on cycle 4 day 1 and cycle 7 day 1. Using immunoSEQ multiplex PCR, the repertoire was profiled, and TCRdb retains in-frame clones only, with some absent. The table shows under 25,000 clones, with roughly 80% occurring only once. The sample in question was CD4+ or CD8+ T cells sorted from blood, obtained in a trial of the OX40 agonist ivuxolimab. The chain combines TRBV6-1 with TRBJ2-1, with 10 bases lining up with TRBD2. The source is an adult with an advanced solid tumor such as melanoma, head and neck, liver or kidney cancer. In DNA form, the CDR3 reads TGTGCCAGCAGTGCCCTAGCGGGGGAGTACAATGAGCAGTTCTTC. Translation gives CASSALAGEYNEQFF.